The present entry profiles one T cell receptor (beta chain) with its context. Trimming left V 0 bases short and J 5 bases short, with 7 bases between. Germline CDR1 and CDR2: GTSNPN and SVGIG (reference sequence). The CDR3 consists of 12 residues. This record belongs to a study of cytomegalovirus exposure and HLA in healthy donors. With 60 Vbeta and 13 Jbeta primers, the PCR was carried out. TCRdb keeps only in-frame clones here, not all; method: immunoSEQ multiplex PCR. The table lists some 160,000 clones, approximately 86% of them singletons. Sequencing used PBMCs. The chain links TRBV30 to TRBJ2-5; D remains unclear. The clonotype originates from a young woman in good health and CMV-seronegative. Here the CDR3 reads CAWSVSRETQYF. The DNA of the CDR3 is TGTGCCTGGAGTGTCTCCAGGGAGACCCAGTACTTC.